A single sample is the source of the 13 T cell receptor beta chains below, sequenced in a study of cytotoxic CD8 clonotypes in ibrutinib-treated CLL. TCRdb's copy holds only in-frame clones and misses some; the assay was immunoSEQ multiplex PCR. The sample shows just over 200,000 clones, roughly 65% of them seen only once. This sample comprised PBMCs, obtained after 12 months of ibrutinib treatment. These receptors were obtained from a human donor with chronic lymphocytic leukemia.

The gene calls are TRBV4-1 and TRBJ2-2; the match to TRBD2 covers 9 bases. Unmatched junction bases numbered 9, after V lost 8 bases and J lost 2 bases. This CDR3 contains 16 residues. CDR1 is MGHRA, CDR2 YSYEKL, per germline. Written as DNA, the CDR3 is TGCGCCAGCCGCGGTAGCGGGAGTTTTAACACCGGGGAGCTGTTTTTT. Encoded protein: CASRGSGSFNTGELFF.

The rearrangement joins TRBV11-2 to TRBJ2-2, with D uncertain. V was trimmed by 6 bases and J by 8 bases, leaving 13 bases between them. This CDR3 has 13 amino acids. Germline V gene data show CDR1 as SGHAT and CDR2 as FQNNGV. The CDR3 loop reads CASRDSFRGELFF. The DNA of the CDR3 is TGTGCCAGCAGAGACTCCTTTCGGGGGGAGCTGTTTTTT.

This chain uses TRBV7-3 with TRBJ2-3; 10 nucleotides match TRBD2. The CDR3 totals 16 residues. J gave up 4 bases and V 2 bases, and 6 bases lay outside the gene matches. The germline V gene encodes CDR1 SGHTA and CDR2 FQGTGA. The DNA for the CDR3 is TGTGCCAGCAGCTTAGGAGCGGGAGGGCCCTCAGATACGCAGTATTTT. Translating gives CASSLGAGGPSDTQYF.

The chain links TRBV7-9 to TRBJ1-1; tentative D call: TRBD1 (6 bases). The CDR3 consists of 18 residues. CDR1 and CDR2 from the germline V gene are SEHNR and FQNEAQ (reference sequence). V was cut by 5 bases and J by 1 base, with 23 bases left in between. CDR3 bases: TGTGCCAGCAGCCCTAGCTCAAGGGGGTCTGGGGAGAACACTGAAGCTTTCTTT. Encoded protein: CASSPSSRGSGENTEAFF.

The chain links TRBV7-8 to TRBJ2-3, with TRBD2 matching 12 bases. The germline V gene encodes CDR1 SGHVS and CDR2 FQNEAQ. There are 16 residues in the CDR3. V was clipped by 6 bases and J by 0 bases; unmatched bases: 4. The CDR3 here is CASRLAGGRSTDTQYF. The CDR3 DNA sequence: TGTGCCAGCAGACTAGCGGGAGGACGTAGCACAGATACGCAGTATTTT.

This chain links TRBV2 with TRBJ1-5, with no clear D. V gave up 6 bases and J gave up 7 bases, with 10 bases separating them. CDR1 and CDR2 from the germline V gene are SNHLY and FYNNEI. This CDR3 contains 12 residues. CDR3 in amino acids: CASRPQSQPQHF. The CDR3 nucleotides are TGTGCCAGCAGGCCTCAGAGCCAGCCCCAGCATTTT.

CDR3: CASSPHTVQNTEAFF. For the CDR3, the DNA is TGTGCCAGCAGCCCCCATACAGTCCAAAATACTGAAGCTTTCTTT. The rearrangement uses TRBV7-8 and TRBJ1-1, with D unresolved. V was clipped by 5 bases and J by 5 bases, with 18 bases between them. CDR1 is SGHVS, CDR2 FQNEAQ, per germline. The CDR3 sequence is 15 residues long.

This clone came up a few times. This rearrangement joins TRBV2 to TRBJ2-3; 7 nucleotides line up with TRBD2. The germline V gene has CDR1 SNHLY and CDR2 FYNNEI. The CDR3 contains 14 residues. With 1 base clipped from V and 4 bases from J, the junction kept 2 bases outside the gene matches. CDR3 coding DNA: TGTGCCAGCAGTGAAGGCGGGAGCCCAGATACGCAGTATTTT. Translating it yields CASSEGGSPDTQYF.

V and J are TRBV21-1 and TRBJ1-1; TRBD1 is the table's D call, not checked against the DNA. TRBV21-1 is a pseudogene locus. The CDR3 contains 14 residues. The CDR3 DNA sequence: TGTGCCAGCAGCAAAGGGCCGGGACAGGGGGCAGCTTTCTTT. Translation gives CASSKGPGQGAAFF.

V is TRBV30 and J is TRBJ1-5, with 7 bases fitting TRBD1. With V trimmed by 4 bases and J by 3 bases, 3 bases remained unmatched. The V gene's germline CDR1 is GTSNPN and CDR2 SVGIG (reference sequence). There are 13 residues in the CDR3. The CDR3 reads CAWTDRVNQPQHF. The CDR3 DNA sequence: TGTGCCTGGACCGACAGGGTCAATCAGCCCCAGCATTTT.

Regarding this clone: Other DNA sequences in this sample translate to the same CDR3. The J gene is TRBJ2-7, the V gene TRBV4-3; D may be TRBD1 (6 bases). Germline-derived CDR1 and CDR2 are LGHNA and YSLEER. This CDR3 is 13 amino acids long. The V and J ends lost 3 bases and 3 bases respectively, with 9 bases between them. The CDR3 spells CASSQDRSYEQYF. For the CDR3, the DNA is TGCGCCAGCAGCCAGGACAGAAGCTACGAGCAGTACTTC.

The chain joins TRBV9 to TRBJ1-1; TRBD1 matches 10 bases. This CDR3 contains 16 residues. The junction had 11 bases not matched to a gene; V was cut back by 4 bases and J by 5 bases. In germline, CDR1 is SGDLS, CDR2 YYNGEE. The CDR3 loop reads CASSPRDRGLGTEAFF. The CDR3 bases are TGTGCCAGCAGCCCTCGAGACAGGGGGCTCGGAACTGAAGCTTTCTTT.

The chain couples TRBV5-1 to TRBJ2-7; 7 bases agree with TRBD1. Unmatched junction bases numbered 6, after V lost 4 bases and J lost 2 bases. The CDR3 consists of 14 residues. CDR1 is SGHRS and CDR2 is YFSETQ in the germline V gene. The CDR3 region has the DNA TGCGCCAGCAGCAGTCGACAGGGCCCCTACGAGCAGTACTTC. It encodes CASSSRQGPYEQYF.